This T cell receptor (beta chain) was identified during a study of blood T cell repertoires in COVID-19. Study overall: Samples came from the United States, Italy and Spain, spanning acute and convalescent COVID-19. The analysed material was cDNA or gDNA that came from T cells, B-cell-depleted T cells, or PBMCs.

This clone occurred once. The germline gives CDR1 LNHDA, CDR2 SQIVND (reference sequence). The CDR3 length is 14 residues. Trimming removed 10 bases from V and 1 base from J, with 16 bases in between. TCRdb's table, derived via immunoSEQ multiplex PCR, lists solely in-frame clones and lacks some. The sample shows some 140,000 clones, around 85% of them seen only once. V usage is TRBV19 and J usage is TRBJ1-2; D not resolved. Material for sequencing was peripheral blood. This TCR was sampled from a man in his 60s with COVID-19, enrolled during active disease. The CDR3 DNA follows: TGTGCCACGAGGGAACCGGGAGGTAACTATGGCTACACCTTC. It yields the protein CATREPGGNYGYTF. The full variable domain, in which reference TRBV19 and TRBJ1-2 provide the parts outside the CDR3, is DGGITQSPKYLFRKEGQNVTLSCEQNLNHDAMYWYRQDPGQGLRLIYYSQIVNDFQKGDIAEGYSVSREKKESFPLTVTSAQKNPTAFYLCATREPGGNYGYTFGSGTRLTVV.